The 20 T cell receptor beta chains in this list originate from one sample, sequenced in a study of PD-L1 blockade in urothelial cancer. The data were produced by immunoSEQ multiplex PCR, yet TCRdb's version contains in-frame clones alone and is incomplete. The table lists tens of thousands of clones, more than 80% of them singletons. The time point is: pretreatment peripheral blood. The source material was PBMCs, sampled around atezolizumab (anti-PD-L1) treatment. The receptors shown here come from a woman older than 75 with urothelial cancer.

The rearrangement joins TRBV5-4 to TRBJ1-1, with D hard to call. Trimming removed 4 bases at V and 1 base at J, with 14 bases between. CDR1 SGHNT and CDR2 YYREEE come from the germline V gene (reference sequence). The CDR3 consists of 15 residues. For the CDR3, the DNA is TGTGCCAGCAGCCCCGAGTATAGAAAGAACACTGAAGCTTTCTTT. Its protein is CASSPEYRKNTEAFF.

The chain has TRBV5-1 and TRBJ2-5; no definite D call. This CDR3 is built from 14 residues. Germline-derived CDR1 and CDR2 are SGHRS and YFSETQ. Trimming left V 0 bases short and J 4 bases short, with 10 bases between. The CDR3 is CASSLERSGETQYF. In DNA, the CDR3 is TGCGCCAGCAGCTTGGAGAGATCCGGAGAGACCCAGTACTTC.

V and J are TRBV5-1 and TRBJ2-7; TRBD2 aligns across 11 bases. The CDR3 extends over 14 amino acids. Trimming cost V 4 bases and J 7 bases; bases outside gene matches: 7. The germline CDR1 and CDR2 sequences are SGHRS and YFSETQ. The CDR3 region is CASSALAGEREQYF. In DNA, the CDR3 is TGCGCCAGCAGCGCACTAGCGGGAGAAAGAGAGCAGTACTTC. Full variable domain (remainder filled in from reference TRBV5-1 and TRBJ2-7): KAGVTQTPRYLIKTRGQQVTLSCSPISGHRSVSWYQQTPGQGLQFLFEYFSETQRNKGNFPGRFSGRQFSNSRSEMNVSTLELGDSALYLCASSALAGEREQYFGPGTRLTVT.

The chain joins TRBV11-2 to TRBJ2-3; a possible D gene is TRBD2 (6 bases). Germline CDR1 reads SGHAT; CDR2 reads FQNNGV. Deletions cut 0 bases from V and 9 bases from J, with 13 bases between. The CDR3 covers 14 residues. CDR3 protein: CASSLEGGPGTQYF. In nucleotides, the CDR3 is TGTGCCAGCAGCTTAGAGGGAGGCCCCGGCACGCAGTATTTT.

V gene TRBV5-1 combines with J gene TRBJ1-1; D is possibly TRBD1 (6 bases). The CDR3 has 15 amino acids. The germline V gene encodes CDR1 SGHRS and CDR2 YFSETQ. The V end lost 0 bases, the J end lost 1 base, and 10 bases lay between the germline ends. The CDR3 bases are TGCGCCAGCAGCTTGGTGGGGGCGCCGAACACTGAAGCTTTCTTT. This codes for CASSLVGAPNTEAFF.

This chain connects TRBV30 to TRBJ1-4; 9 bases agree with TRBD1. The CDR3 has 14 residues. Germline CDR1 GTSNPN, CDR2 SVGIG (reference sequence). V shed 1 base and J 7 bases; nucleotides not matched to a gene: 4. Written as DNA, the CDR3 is TGTGCCTGGAGTGGCGGGACAGGGATTGAAAAACTGTTTTTT. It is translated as CAWSGGTGIEKLFF.

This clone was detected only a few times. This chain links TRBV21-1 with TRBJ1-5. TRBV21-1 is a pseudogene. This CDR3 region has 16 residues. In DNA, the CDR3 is TGTGCCAGCAGCAAACCTTGTGAGGTTTTTAATCAGCCCCAGCATTTT. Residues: CASSKPCEVFNQPQHF.

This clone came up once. The CDR3 region has the DNA TGTGCCAGCTCACCATTGGGGCAGGTCCTGACTTTC. Translating it yields CASSPLGQVLTF. The V and J genes are TRBV18 and TRBJ2-6, with TRBD1 as a possible D gene (5 bases). V was clipped by 2 bases and J by 13 bases, with 9 bases between them. Germline lookup yields CDR1 KGHSH and CDR2 LQKENI. There are 12 residues in the CDR3.

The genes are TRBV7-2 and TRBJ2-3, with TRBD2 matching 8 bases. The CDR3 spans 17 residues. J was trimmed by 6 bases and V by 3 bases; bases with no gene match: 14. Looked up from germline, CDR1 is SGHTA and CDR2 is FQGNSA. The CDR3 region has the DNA TGTGCCAGCAGCTTCTCGGGTCTAGCGGGCCCCCCGGATACGCAGTATTTT. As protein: CASSFSGLAGPPDTQYF.

The CDR3 DNA reads as TGTGCCAGCAGCTTCGGTAGCTCCTACAATGAGCAGTTCTTC. It specifies CASSFGSSYNEQFF. The chain employs TRBV7-2 and TRBJ2-1; D gene ambiguous. The CDR3 has 14 amino acids. Germline loops: CDR1 SGHTA, CDR2 FQGNSA. V gave up 3 bases and J gave up 0 bases, with 6 bases separating them.

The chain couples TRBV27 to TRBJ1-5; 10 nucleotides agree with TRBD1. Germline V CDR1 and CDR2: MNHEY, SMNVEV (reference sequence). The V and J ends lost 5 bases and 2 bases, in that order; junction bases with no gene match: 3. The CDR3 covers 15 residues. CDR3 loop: CASSAGTGGNQPQHF. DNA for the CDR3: TGTGCCAGCAGTGCCGGGACAGGGGGCAATCAGCCCCAGCATTTT.

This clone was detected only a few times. The CDR3 bases are TGTGCCAGCTCACCAGATCAGCGGGGGAGGACTAGCGGGATCTACGAGCAGTACTTC. It yields the protein CASSPDQRGRTSGIYEQYF. V usage is TRBV18 and J usage is TRBJ2-7; 12 nucleotides agree with TRBD2. V lost 2 bases to trimming and J lost 3 bases; unmatched junction nucleotides: 14. Germline lookup yields CDR1 KGHSH and CDR2 LQKENI. There are 19 residues in the CDR3.

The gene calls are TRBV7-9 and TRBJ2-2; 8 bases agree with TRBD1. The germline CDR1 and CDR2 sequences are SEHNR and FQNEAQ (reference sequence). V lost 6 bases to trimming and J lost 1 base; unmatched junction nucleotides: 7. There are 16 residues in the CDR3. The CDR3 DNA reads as TGTGCCAGCAGTTACGCCGGGACAGGGAACACCGGGGAGCTGTTTTTT. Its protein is CASSYAGTGNTGELFF.

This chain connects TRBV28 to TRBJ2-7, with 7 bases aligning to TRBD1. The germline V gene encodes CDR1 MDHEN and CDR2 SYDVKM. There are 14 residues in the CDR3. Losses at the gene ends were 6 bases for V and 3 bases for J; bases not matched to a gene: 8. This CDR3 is CASSLTGMVYEQYF. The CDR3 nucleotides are TGTGCCAGCAGCCTGACAGGGATGGTCTACGAGCAGTACTTC.

The CDR3 DNA sequence: TGCAGCGTTGCCCCCGGGACACATGAGCAGTTCTTC. Residues: CSVAPGTHEQFF. The chain recombines TRBV29-1 with TRBJ2-1; a possible D gene is TRBD1 (6 bases). Germline-derived CDR1 and CDR2 are SQVTM and ANQGSEA. V was cut by 4 bases and J by 8 bases, with 12 bases left in between. CDR3 length equals 12 residues.

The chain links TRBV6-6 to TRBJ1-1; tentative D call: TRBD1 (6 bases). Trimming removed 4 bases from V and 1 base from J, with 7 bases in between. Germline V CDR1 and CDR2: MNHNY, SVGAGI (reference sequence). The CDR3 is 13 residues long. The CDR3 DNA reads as TGTGCCAGCAGTTCACAGGGGAACACTGAAGCTTTCTTT. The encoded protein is CASSSQGNTEAFF.

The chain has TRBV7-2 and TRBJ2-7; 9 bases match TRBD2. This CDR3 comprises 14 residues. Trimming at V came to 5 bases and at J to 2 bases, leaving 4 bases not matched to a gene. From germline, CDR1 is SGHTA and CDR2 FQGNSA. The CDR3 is CASSETSGPYEQYF. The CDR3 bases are TGTGCCAGCAGCGAGACTAGCGGTCCCTACGAGCAGTACTTC. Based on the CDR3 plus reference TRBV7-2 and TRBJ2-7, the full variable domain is GAGVSQSPSNKVTEKGKDVELRCDPISGHTALYWYRQSLGQGLEFLIYFQGNSAPDKSGLPSDRFSAERTGGSVSTLTIQRTQQEDSAVYLCASSETSGPYEQYFGPGTRLTVT.

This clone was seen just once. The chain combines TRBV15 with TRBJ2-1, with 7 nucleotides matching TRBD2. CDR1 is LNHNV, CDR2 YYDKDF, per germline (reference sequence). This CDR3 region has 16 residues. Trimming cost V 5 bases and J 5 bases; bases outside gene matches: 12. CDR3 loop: CATSVEPGLTNNEQFF. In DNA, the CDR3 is TGTGCCACCAGCGTAGAACCGGGACTAACCAACAATGAGCAGTTCTTC.

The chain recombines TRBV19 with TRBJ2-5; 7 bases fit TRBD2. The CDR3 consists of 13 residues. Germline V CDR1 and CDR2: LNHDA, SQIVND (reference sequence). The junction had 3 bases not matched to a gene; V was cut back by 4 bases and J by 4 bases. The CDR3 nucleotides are TGTGCCAGTAGTAAGGGGAGGGGAGAGACCCAGTACTTC. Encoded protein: CASSKGRGETQYF.

This CDR3 is CSVEDPGLRFF. For the CDR3, the DNA is TGCAGCGTTGAAGACCCGGGACTCCGGTTCTTC. This chain connects TRBV29-1 to TRBJ2-1, with a possible D match to TRBD2 (6 bases). V gave up 0 bases and J gave up 15 bases, with 12 bases separating them. The CDR3 length is 11 residues. Germline assignment: CDR1 SQVTM and CDR2 ANQGSEA.